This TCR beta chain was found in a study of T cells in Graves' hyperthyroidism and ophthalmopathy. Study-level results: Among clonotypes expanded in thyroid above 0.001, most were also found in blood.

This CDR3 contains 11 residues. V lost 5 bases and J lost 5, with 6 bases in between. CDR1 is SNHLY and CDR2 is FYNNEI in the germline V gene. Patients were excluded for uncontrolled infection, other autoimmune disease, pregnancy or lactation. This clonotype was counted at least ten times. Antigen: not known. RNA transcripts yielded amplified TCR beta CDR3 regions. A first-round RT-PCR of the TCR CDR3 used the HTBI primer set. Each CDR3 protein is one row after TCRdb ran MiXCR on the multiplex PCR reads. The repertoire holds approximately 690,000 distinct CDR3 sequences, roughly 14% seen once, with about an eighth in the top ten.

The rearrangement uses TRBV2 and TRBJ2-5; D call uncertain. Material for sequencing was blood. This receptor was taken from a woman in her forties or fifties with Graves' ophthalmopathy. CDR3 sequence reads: CASSWLETQYF. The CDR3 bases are TGTGCCAGCAGTTGGTTGGAGACCCAGTACTTC.